Below, 14 T cell receptor beta chains from the same sample are listed, as sequenced in a study of cytomegalovirus exposure and HLA in healthy donors. PCR involved 60 Vbeta and 13 Jbeta primers. Sequencing was performed with immunoSEQ multiplex PCR; in TCRdb, only in-frame clones are kept and a portion is missing. The sample lists 160,000 or so clones; around 80% were seen once. Sequencing used PBMCs. The receptors were sampled from a middle-aged woman in good health and CMV-seropositive.

The V gene is TRBV4-3, the J gene TRBJ2-1, with 9 nucleotides matching TRBD2. Germline V CDR1 and CDR2: LGHNA, YSLEER. The CDR3 extends over 16 amino acids. V was pared by 0 bases and J by 2 bases, with 2 bases of the junction left unmatched. The CDR3 sequence is CASSQEWTSAYNEQFF. The CDR3 DNA sequence: TGCGCCAGCAGCCAAGAGTGGACTAGCGCCTACAATGAGCAGTTCTTC.

This chain connects TRBV27 to TRBJ1-1; 7 nucleotides match TRBD1. The CDR3 is 16 amino acids. V lost 8 bases and J lost 1; bases outside the gene matches: 13. The germline gives CDR1 MNHEY, CDR2 SMNVEV (reference sequence). The CDR3 reads CASLPSPDRPNTEAFF. The CDR3 coding sequence is TGTGCCAGCCTTCCCTCCCCGGACAGGCCGAACACTGAAGCTTTCTTT.

The chain has TRBV19 and TRBJ1-1; a weak D match, TRBD1 (6 bases). The CDR3 is 11 amino acids. Trimming shortened V by 9 bases and J by 8 bases, and 13 bases separated the two germline ends. Germline loops: CDR1 LNHDA, CDR2 SQIVND (reference sequence). CDR3 loop: CASLRGTEAFF. The CDR3 bases are TGTGCCAGCCTGAGAGGGACAGAAGCTTTCTTT.

Comments on this clone: One end of the junction does not line up with germline, which may come from a read error. The chain employs TRBV7-6 and TRBJ2-6, with D possibly matching TRBD1 (5 bases). The V gene's germline CDR1 is SGHVS and CDR2 FNYEAQ. The CDR3 is made up of 15 amino acids. CDR3 sequence (DNA): TGTGCCAGCAGCTTAGCGACGACTGGGGCCAACGGCCTGACTTTC. It specifies CASSLATTGANGLTF.

The chain recombines TRBV4-3 with TRBJ1-2; 7 bases map to TRBD1. The J segment lost 4 bases and the V segment lost 3 bases, leaving 8 bases of the junction unmatched. CDR3 size: 15 residues. CDR1 and CDR2 (germline): LGHNA, YSLEER. CDR3 DNA sequence: TGCGCCAGCAGCCAGGGAATTTCAGGGGGCTATGGCTACACCTTC. Protein sequence: CASSQGISGGYGYTF.

This clone was recorded many times. The chain recombines TRBV19 with TRBJ1-2, with unresolved D. The germline CDR1 and CDR2 sequences are LNHDA and SQIVND (reference sequence). The CDR3 sequence is 13 residues long. Trimming took off 5 bases at V and 8 bases at J, with 15 bases between the two ends. The CDR3 sequence is CASSVTVAQGYTF. In DNA, the CDR3 is TGTGCCAGTAGTGTCACCGTGGCCCAGGGCTACACCTTC. Based on the CDR3 plus reference TRBV19 and TRBJ1-2, the full variable domain is DGGITQSPKYLFRKEGQNVTLSCEQNLNHDAMYWYRQDPGQGLRLIYYSQIVNDFQKGDIAEGYSVSREKKESFPLTVTSAQKNPTAFYLCASSVTVAQGYTFGSGTRLTVV.

The rearrangement uses TRBV4-3 and TRBJ1-3; no reliable D call. Germline-derived CDR1 and CDR2 are LGHNA and YSLEER. This CDR3 is built from 14 residues. The V end lost 1 base, the J end lost 9 bases, and 13 bases lay between the germline ends. As DNA, the CDR3 is TGCGCCAGCAGCCAAGGAGTCTTAGCGGGCACCATATATTTT. Its protein is CASSQGVLAGTIYF.

V is TRBV30 and J is TRBJ1-1; D is ambiguous. This CDR3 has 13 residues. The germline CDR1 and CDR2 sequences are GTSNPN and SVGIG (reference sequence). With 0 bases removed from V and 3 bases from J, the gap between germline ends came to 8 bases. Here the CDR3 DNA reads TGTGCCTGGAGTGTCCCAGTTTACACTGAAGCTTTCTTT. Amino acids: CAWSVPVYTEAFF.

This clone was observed a few times. The chain employs TRBV4-2 and TRBJ2-3, with D possibly TRBD2 on 5 matching bases. CDR1 and CDR2 (germline): LGHNA, YNFKEQ. V gave up 1 base and J gave up 3 bases, with 20 bases separating them. The CDR3 has 18 amino acids. Here the CDR3 reads CASSQGLQRHIITDTQYF. For the CDR3, the DNA is TGTGCCAGCAGCCAAGGACTTCAGCGGCATATCATAACAGATACGCAGTATTTT.

This clone occurred a few times. The V and J genes are TRBV27 and TRBJ1-1; 8 bases align to TRBD1. Germline V gene lookup returns CDR1 MNHEY and CDR2 SMNVEV (reference sequence). This CDR3 spans 15 amino acids. Losses at the gene ends were 4 bases for V and 0 bases for J; bases not matched to a gene: 4. This chain's CDR3 is CASSSPGQVNTEAFF. CDR3 nucleotides: TGTGCCAGCAGTTCCCCGGGACAGGTGAACACTGAAGCTTTCTTT.

This rearrangement joins TRBV18 to TRBJ1-1; 8 bases line up with TRBD1. Germline CDR1 and CDR2: KGHSH and LQKENI. Trimming at V came to 7 bases and at J to 4 bases, leaving 17 bases not matched to a gene. CDR3 length: 17 amino acids. The CDR3 DNA sequence: TGTGCCAGCTTGATGACCGGGACAGGCCTTACGGGCACTGAAGCTTTCTTT. Translation: CASLMTGTGLTGTEAFF.

In this sample, this clone turned up a few times. This chain joins TRBV5-5 and TRBJ2-2; 10 nucleotides line up with TRBD2. Germline CDR1 is SGHKS and CDR2 is YYEKEE (reference sequence). Unmatched junction bases numbered 2, after V lost 0 bases and J lost 6 bases. The CDR3 has 15 amino acids. The CDR3 DNA reads TGTGCCAGCAGCTTGGGCCTAGCGGGGGCCGGGGAGCTGTTTTTT. Translated, it gives CASSLGLAGAGELFF.

The chain's CDR3 is CASSQLPQIGQGSNQPQHF. The CDR3 DNA sequence: TGCGCCAGCAGCCAACTTCCCCAAATTGGACAGGGGTCCAATCAGCCCCAGCATTTT. This chain links TRBV4-1 with TRBJ1-5; 9 bases map to TRBD1. The CDR3 is made up of 19 amino acids. Germline loops: CDR1 MGHRA, CDR2 YSYEKL. Losses at the gene ends were 2 bases for V and 3 bases for J; bases not matched to a gene: 14.

The chain carries TRBV18 and TRBJ1-1; possibly TRBD1 for D (6 bases). Germline V gives CDR1 KGHSH, CDR2 LQKENI. The CDR3 extends over 17 amino acids. The ends were cut back, 4 bases at V and 3 bases at J, with 21 bases in the middle. The CDR3 sequence is CASSLEGGFGRDTEAFF. CDR3 DNA: TGTGCCAGCTCACTGGAAGGGGGTTTTGGGAGGGACACTGAAGCTTTCTTT.